This T cell receptor beta chain originates from a study of cytomegalovirus exposure and HLA in healthy donors. General study findings and limits: It was confirmed in vitro that a few of the CMV-associated chains were specific for CMV antigens. TCR beta sequences reportedly predicted most subjects' HLA-A and HLA-B alleles accurately.

It was with 60 Vbeta and 13 Jbeta primers that the PCR ran. Some clones are missing from TCRdb's copy, which holds only in-frame ones; the method was immunoSEQ multiplex PCR. Here the sample spans about 100,000 clones, roughly 80% being singletons. The CDR3 length is 17 residues. In germline, CDR1 is LGHNT, CDR2 FRNRAP. V lost 0 bases and J lost 2, with 14 bases in between. With regard to this clone: Its antigen is not known.

Sample: PBMCs. The receptor's source is a female donor in good health and CMV-seropositive. The chain employs TRBV12-5 and TRBJ1-5; D perhaps matches TRBD1 (5 bases). The CDR3 is CASGLVLGRVGNQPQHF. As DNA, the CDR3 is TGTGCTAGTGGTTTGGTACTTGGCAGGGTGGGCAATCAGCCCCAGCATTTT. The entire variable domain, with the rest obtained from reference TRBV12-5 and TRBJ1-5, is as follows: DARVTQTPRHKVTEMGQEVTMRCQPILGHNTVFWYRQTMMQGLELLAYFRNRAPLDDSGMPKDRFSAEMPDATLATLKIQPSEPRDSAVYFCASGLVLGRVGNQPQHFGDGTRLSIL.